The present T cell receptor (beta chain) was sequenced within a study of T cell responses to AZD1222 COVID-19 vaccine. Study conclusions and caveats: Clonal diversity was possibly underestimated, and white British individuals and females predominated among donors. Rises in breadth and depth of Spike-specific TCRs came after two AZD1222 doses.

Repertoires were generated with immunoSEQ multiplex PCR, while TCRdb's copy carries only in-frame clones and drops some. Here the sample spans about 120,000 clones, roughly 87% being singletons. This CDR3 is built from 12 residues. From germline, CDR1 is MNHEY and CDR2 SVGAGI. Trimming stripped 7 bases from V and 7 bases from J, with 13 bases between. About this clone: Its target is unknown.

This sequence joins TRBV6-5 and TRBJ1-2; no reliable D call. The TCR originated in an adult who received the AZD1222 COVID-19 vaccine. This specimen was peripheral blood, taken 28 days after the second AZD1222 dose. The CDR3 region is CASTKFGGGYTF. The CDR3, as DNA: TGTGCCAGCACCAAGTTCGGAGGTGGCTACACCTTC.